This T cell receptor beta chain is from a study of shared clonotypes between healthy human individuals. Whole-study findings and limits: When compared with the clonotypes that were shared by all four sorted-subset donors, the non-shared clonotypes turned out to have lower generation probabilities.

This clone was recorded at least ten times. Antigen: not known. Clones were read by immunoSEQ multiplex PCR, and TCRdb kept only the in-frame ones, dropping some. The sample consists of approximately 1,000,000 clones, approximately 77% of them appearing once. From germline, CDR1 is SGHAT and CDR2 FQDESV (reference sequence). CDR3 length: 14 residues. Germline trimming cut 3 bases from V and 9 bases from J; bases unmatched to any gene: 6. The chain recombines TRBV11-1 with TRBJ2-1; 9 positions agree with TRBD2. Sequenced: memory CD4+ T cells from PBMCs. The subset denotes: CD45RA-negative fraction. This sequence was found in a man aged 18 to 35 in good health. Some clones in this sample may be carry-over from other donors' samples. The CDR3 DNA follows: TGTGCCAGCAGCTTGGCTAGCGGGAAGGGTGAGCAGTTCTTC. Its protein product is CASSLASGKGEQFF.